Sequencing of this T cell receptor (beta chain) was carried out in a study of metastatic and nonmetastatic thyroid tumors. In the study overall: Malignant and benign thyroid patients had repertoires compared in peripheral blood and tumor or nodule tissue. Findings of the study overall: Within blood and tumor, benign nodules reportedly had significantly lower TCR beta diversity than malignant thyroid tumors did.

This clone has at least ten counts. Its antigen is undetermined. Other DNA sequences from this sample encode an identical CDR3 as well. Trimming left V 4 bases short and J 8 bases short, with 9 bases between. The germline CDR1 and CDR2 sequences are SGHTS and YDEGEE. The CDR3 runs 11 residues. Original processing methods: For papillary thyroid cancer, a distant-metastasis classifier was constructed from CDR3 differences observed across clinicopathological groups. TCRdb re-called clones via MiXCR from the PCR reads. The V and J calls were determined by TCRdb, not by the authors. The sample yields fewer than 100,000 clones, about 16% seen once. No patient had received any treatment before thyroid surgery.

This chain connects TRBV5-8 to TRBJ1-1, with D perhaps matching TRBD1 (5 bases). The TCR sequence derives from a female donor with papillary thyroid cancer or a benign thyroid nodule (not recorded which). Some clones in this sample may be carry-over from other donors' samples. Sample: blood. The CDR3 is CASSLGREAFF. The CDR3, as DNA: TGTGCCAGCAGCCTGGGACGGGAAGCTTTCTTT.